Below, 14 T cell receptor beta chains from the same sample are listed, as sequenced in a study of blood T cell repertoires in COVID-19. TCRdb's copy holds only in-frame clones and misses some; the assay was immunoSEQ multiplex PCR. The table lists 450,000 to 500,000 clones, about 90% of them singletons. The sequenced material came from PBMCs or T cells enriched from blood (not recorded which). Receptors originate from a woman under 30 who had recovered from COVID-19.

V is TRBV3-1 (or the pseudogene TRBV3-2) and J is TRBJ2-5; D may be TRBD2 (6 bases). CDR1 and CDR2 (germline): LGHDT, YNNKEL (reference sequence). The V gene lost 4 bases and the J gene lost 5 bases, with 11 bases spanning the gap. The CDR3 covers 13 residues. The CDR3 sequence: CASSRTSSETQYF. In nucleotides, the CDR3 is TGTGCCAGCAGCCGAACTAGCTCGGAGACCCAGTACTTC.

The CDR3 here is CASSLGLPMAHNSPLHF. The CDR3 coding sequence is TGTGCCAGCTCCTTAGGACTGCCGATGGCCCATAATTCACCCCTCCACTTT. V and J are TRBV18 and TRBJ1-6; D is undetermined. Trimming removed 6 bases from V and 5 bases from J, with 20 bases in between. Germline CDR1 and CDR2: KGHSH and LQKENI. The CDR3 totals 17 residues.

The chain recombines TRBV20-1 with TRBJ1-6; D not resolved. Deletions cut 3 bases from V and 8 bases from J, with 11 bases between. The CDR3 runs to 13 residues. Germline V lookup: CDR1 DFQATT, CDR2 SNEGSKA (reference sequence). The CDR3 coding sequence is TGCAGTGCTAGTTCGCAGGTACATTCACCCCTCCACTTT. This codes for CSASSQVHSPLHF.

Points on this clone: The limits of the CDR3 on the DNA are not certain, so only TCRdb's listed CDR3 is given. CDR3 region: CASSPSVRETQYF. The gene calls are TRBV18 and TRBJ2-5; the table's D call, TRBD2, was not checked against the DNA. The germline gives CDR1 KGHSH, CDR2 LQKENI. The CDR3 length equals 13 residues, ends included.

V and J are TRBV5-6 and TRBJ2-1, with 9 bases matching TRBD1. CDR3 length equals 17 residues. The V gene's germline CDR1 is SGHDT and CDR2 YYEEEE. The V gene end was trimmed by 3 bases and the J gene end by 2 bases; junction bases not matched to a gene: 9. CDR3 loop: CASSSESGTGPYNEQFF. In DNA form, the CDR3 reads TGTGCCAGCAGCTCAGAATCCGGGACAGGGCCCTACAATGAGCAGTTCTTC.

This clone was counted between two and nine times. For the CDR3, the DNA is TGTGCCAGCAGCCAAGTCGGGAGCGGGTCCAATGAGCAGTTCTTC. Protein product: CASSQVGSGSNEQFF. The gene calls are TRBV4-2 and TRBJ2-1; TRBD2 is a possible D gene (6 bases). The V gene's germline CDR1 is LGHNA and CDR2 YNFKEQ. CDR3 length: 15 amino acids. Trimming left V 1 base short and J 6 bases short, with 13 bases between.

This chain uses TRBV28 with TRBJ1-4; 8 nucleotides match TRBD1. V lost 5 bases and J lost 8; bases outside the gene matches: 10. Germline CDR1 and CDR2: MDHEN and SYDVKM. The CDR3 spans 15 residues. The CDR3 DNA follows: TGTGCCAGCAGTCCCCAGGGGGCCTCCCGGGAAAAACTGTTTTTT. Protein sequence: CASSPQGASREKLFF.

This chain links TRBV5-4 with TRBJ1-1, with D hard to call. This CDR3 region has 13 residues. The germline V gene encodes CDR1 SGHNT and CDR2 YYREEE (reference sequence). Trimming removed 2 bases at V and 8 bases at J, with 13 bases between. CDR3 in amino acids: CASSFLLGGEAFF. As DNA, the CDR3 is TGTGCCAGCAGCTTCTTGTTGGGAGGGGAAGCTTTCTTT.

The rearrangement links TRBV5-6 to TRBJ2-7, with D possibly being TRBD1 (7 bases). The CDR3 spans 14 residues. CDR1 is SGHDT, CDR2 YYEEEE, per germline. V lost 2 bases to trimming and J lost 4 bases, with 13 bases between them. The CDR3, as DNA: TGTGCCAGCAGCTTCCGGGACAGCGGGTACGAGCAGTACTTC. Its translation is CASSFRDSGYEQYF.

V usage is TRBV28 and J usage is TRBJ1-5; 8 bases map to TRBD1. Germline V gene data show CDR1 as MDHEN and CDR2 as SYDVKM. There are 15 residues in the CDR3. Germline trimming cut 6 bases from V and 6 bases from J; bases unmatched to any gene: 10. The CDR3 is CASRQDREGGQPQHF. The CDR3 region has the DNA TGTGCCAGCAGACAGGACAGGGAAGGGGGTCAGCCCCAGCATTTT.

The chain recombines TRBV6-4 with TRBJ1-6; D is undetermined. V was cut by 2 bases and J by 6 bases, with 8 bases left in between. CDR1 and CDR2 from the germline V gene are MRHNA and SNTAGT. This CDR3 is built from 14 residues. The DNA of the CDR3 is TGTGCCAGCAGTGACCAACTCACTAATTCACCCCTCCACTTT. As protein: CASSDQLTNSPLHF.

The chain joins TRBV6-5 to TRBJ2-7; possible D gene TRBD1, 6 bases. There are 14 residues in the CDR3. Trimming took 5 bases from V and 2 from J, leaving 13 bases between them. The germline CDR1 and CDR2 sequences are MNHEY and SVGAGI. CDR3 sequence: CASSPIDRTYEQYF. The CDR3 nucleotides read TGTGCCAGCAGTCCAATCGACAGGACCTACGAGCAGTACTTC.

V and J are TRBV2 and TRBJ1-1; 7 bases map to TRBD1. CDR1 and CDR2 from the germline V gene are SNHLY and FYNNEI. The CDR3 runs to 14 residues. V lost 6 bases to trimming and J lost 1 base; unmatched junction nucleotides: 5. CDR3 in DNA: TGTGCCAGCAGGGAGACAGGGTGGAACACTGAAGCTTTCTTT. Encoded protein: CASRETGWNTEAFF. The full variable domain, rest sourced from reference TRBV2 and TRBJ1-1, is EPEVTQTPSHQVTQMGQEVILRCVPISNHLYFYWYRQILGQKVEFLVSFYNNEISEKSEIFDDQFSVERPDGSNFTLKIRSTKLEDSAMYFCASRETGWNTEAFFGQGTRLTVV.

The chain recombines TRBV27 with TRBJ1-6, with TRBD1 matching over 7 bases. Germline V lookup: CDR1 MNHEY, CDR2 SMNVEV (reference sequence). The CDR3 sequence is 14 residues long. V dropped 2 bases and J dropped 10; count of bases not matched to a gene: 5. The CDR3 protein is CASSLPYRGSPLHF. DNA for the CDR3: TGTGCCAGCAGTTTACCTTACAGGGGATCACCCCTCCACTTT.